Listed below are T cell receptor beta chains from one sample, sequenced in a study of a mutant IDH1 vaccine in newly diagnosed glioma. The data were produced by immunoSEQ multiplex PCR, yet TCRdb's version contains in-frame clones alone and is incomplete. The sample yields tens of thousands of clones, about 91% seen once. No antigens are known for them. The sample was PBMCs, taken from a glioma patient whose treatment included an IDH1 peptide vaccine. All receptors derive from a man aged 50 or older with glioma. Both conserved end residues are part of each CDR3. A D gene is named only where the DNA matches it firmly. Clone size is not always given. Where it is, it says once, few, many or a class for expanded clones.

d_call	v_call	j_call	clone_size	cdr3_nt	cdr3_aa
NA	TRBV5-6	TRBJ1-5	NA	TGTGCCAGCAGCTTGCCGTATAGAGTAGGGGGATATAGCAATCAGCCCCAGCATTTT	CASSLPYRVGGYSNQPQHF
NA	TRBV2	TRBJ2-1	few	TGTGCCAGCGTATACCGCGTGGGTAACAATGAGCAGTTCTTC	CASVYRVGNNEQFF
TRBD1	TRBV4-3	TRBJ2-7	NA	TGCGCCAGCAGCCAAGATCCGGGACAGACCTACGAGCAGTACTTC	CASSQDPGQTYEQYF
TRBD1	TRBV2	TRBJ2-5	NA	TGTGCCAGCAGTCGCTATTCGGACAGGGGAGAGACCCAGTACTTC	CASSRYSDRGETQYF
NA	TRBV9	TRBJ2-7	NA	TGTGCCAGCAGCCCTTCGAGGGGGAGGGAGCCCTACGAGCAGTACTTC	CASSPSRGREPYEQYF
NA	TRBV5-1	TRBJ2-7	NA	TGCGCCAGCAACTCCGGGACGAAGGGCTACGAGCAGTACTTC	CASNSGTKGYEQYF
NA	TRBV28	TRBJ1-2	NA	TGTGCCAGCGGCTTGACAGGCGCTAACTATGGCTACACCTTC	CASGLTGANYGYTF
TRBD2	TRBV27	TRBJ2-1	NA	TGTGCCAGCAGTCCGGGACTAGCGGGGGTCTATGAGCAGTTCTTC	CASSPGLAGVYEQFF
NA	TRBV7-2	TRBJ2-7	NA	TGTGCCAGCAGCCGGGGCTACGAGCAGTACTTC	CASSRGYEQYF
NA	TRBV4-3	TRBJ1-2	NA	TGCGCCAGCAGCCATTACCAGGAGAACTATGGCTACACCTTC	CASSHYQENYGYTF
NA	TRBV5-1	TRBJ2-5	NA	TGCGCCAGCAGCTTGGCCAGGACTACAGGGGACCCTAAAGAGACCCAGTACTTC	CASSLARTTGDPKETQYF
TRBD1	TRBV27	TRBJ1-5	NA	TGTGCCAGCAGTGGACAGGGGGCTCAGCCCCAGCATTTT	CASSGQGAQPQHF
TRBD2	TRBV6-5	TRBJ2-1	NA	TGTGCCAGCATTGGGACTAGCGGCTCGAATGAGCAGTTCTTC	CASIGTSGSNEQFF
TRBD2	TRBV10-1	TRBJ2-1	NA	TGCGCCAGCAGTGGACGGGGGGGACGGTCCTACAATGAGCAGTTCTTC	CASSGRGGRSYNEQFF
NA	TRBV7-2	TRBJ1-4	NA	TGTGCCAGCAGCCACCCCGCCGGTGAAAAACTGTTTTTT	CASSHPAGEKLFF
TRBD2	TRBV9	TRBJ2-5	NA	TGTGCCAGCAGCCCGGGACTAGCGGGAGGAGAGACCCAGTACTTC	CASSPGLAGGETQYF
NA	TRBV6-1	TRBJ2-1	NA	TGTGCCAGCAGTGAAGTTTACGCCGCGGGACCCTACAATGAGCAGTTCTTC	CASSEVYAAGPYNEQFF
NA	TRBV9	TRBJ1-3	NA	TGTGCCAGCAGCGCAAGAGAGATCACTGGAAACACCATATATTTT	CASSAREITGNTIYF
NA	TRBV6-5	TRBJ1-2	NA	TGTGCCAGCAGTTACTCGATTAAGGGGAGACATGGCTACACCTTC	CASSYSIKGRHGYTF
NA	TRBV19	TRBJ1-4	NA	TGTGCCAGTAGTTCAGTCAGGGGATCAACTAATGAAAAACTGTTTTTT	CASSSVRGSTNEKLFF
NA	TRBV2	TRBJ1-5	NA	TGTGCCAGCAGTGCGGCCTCTTCTAGGGGCGATCAGCCCCAGCATTTT	CASSAASSRGDQPQHF
TRBD1	TRBV11-2	TRBJ1-4	NA	TGTGCCAGCAGCTTAGTACAGGGGGTTGAAAAACTGTTTTTT	CASSLVQGVEKLFF
NA	TRBV28	TRBJ2-1	NA	TGTGCCAGCAGTCCCGGTGGAGGGGGCGGCGGCGATGAGCAGTTCTTC	CASSPGGGGGGDEQFF
TRBD2	TRBV7-7	TRBJ2-7	few	TGTGCTAGCAGCTTAGGGCATACTAGCGTCGAGCAGTACTTC	CASSLGHTSVEQYF
NA	TRBV5-5	TRBJ1-2	medium-sized	TGTGCCAGCAGCTCAGGGATAGCCTATGGCTACACCTTC	CASSSGIAYGYTF
NA	TRBV30	TRBJ1-6	once	TGTGCCTGGAGTGTTTCCCCTCGGTCACCCCTCCACTTT	CAWSVSPRSPLHF
TRBD2	TRBV7-2	TRBJ2-2	once	TGTGCCAGCAGCACAGGGGCTAGCGGGAGCCCCGGGGAGCTGTTTTTT	CASSTGASGSPGELFF
TRBD2	TRBV9	TRBJ2-7	NA	TGTGCCAGCAGCGTAGCGGGCGGGGGGGCCCAATACGAGCAGTACTTC	CASSVAGGGAQYEQYF
TRBD1	TRBV7-8	TRBJ1-3	NA	TGTGCCAGCAGCAACAGGGGGTACTCTGGAAACACCATATATTTT	CASSNRGYSGNTIYF
NA	TRBV27	TRBJ1-1	NA	TGTGCCAGCAGTTTAGTGTCCAGGGACACTGAAGCTTTCTTT	CASSLVSRDTEAFF
NA	TRBV27	TRBJ2-4	NA	TGTGCCAGCAGCATTTCAGGGCTGGGAAACATTCAGTACTTC	CASSISGLGNIQYF
NA	TRBV5-6	TRBJ1-2	NA	TGTGCCAGCAGCTCCATGGACTATGGCTACACCTTC	CASSSMDYGYTF
NA	TRBV30	TRBJ1-6	NA	TGTGCCTCCAGACCACTCGGGACGGATAAAAGCGATTCACCCCTCCACTTT	CASRPLGTDKSDSPLHF
NA	TRBV4-2	TRBJ1-5	NA	TGTGCCAGCAGCGCCGTGGTGGGGCCCAATCAGCCCCAGCATTTT	CASSAVVGPNQPQHF
NA	TRBV7-2	TRBJ1-1	NA	TGTGCCAGCAGCCTCCGCCAGGGTCTTGAAGCTTTCTTT	CASSLRQGLEAFF
NA	TRBV19	TRBJ1-2	NA	TGTGCCAGTAGTATAGGGGTAGGCGGGTATGGCTACACCTTC	CASSIGVGGYGYTF